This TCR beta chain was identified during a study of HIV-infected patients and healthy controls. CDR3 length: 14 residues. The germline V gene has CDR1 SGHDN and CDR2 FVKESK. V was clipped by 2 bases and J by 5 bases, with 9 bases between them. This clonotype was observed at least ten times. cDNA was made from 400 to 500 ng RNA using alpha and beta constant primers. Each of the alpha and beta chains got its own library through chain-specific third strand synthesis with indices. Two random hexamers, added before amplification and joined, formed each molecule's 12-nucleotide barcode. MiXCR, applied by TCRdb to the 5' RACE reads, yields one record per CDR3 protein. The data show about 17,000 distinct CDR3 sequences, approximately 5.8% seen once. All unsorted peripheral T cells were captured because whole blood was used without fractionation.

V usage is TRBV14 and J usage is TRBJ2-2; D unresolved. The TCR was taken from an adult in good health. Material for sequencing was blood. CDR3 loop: CASSQNGDTGELFF. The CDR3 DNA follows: TGTGCCAGCAGCCAAAATGGAGATACCGGGGAGCTGTTTTTT.